Listed here are 21 T cell receptor beta chains from one sample, sequenced in a study of vaccination and CD4 T cells after COVID-19. Cultured CD4+ T cell DNA underwent sequencing with the Oncomine TCR Beta short-read assay. Via MiXCR, TCRdb re-called the PCR reads, giving one row per CDR3 protein. This table holds tens of thousands of distinct CDR3 sequences, 54% found once. Treatment reported: approximately nine-day PBMC culture with coronavirus spike peptide pools or control peptides (ViraFEST assay). Their specific antigens are unknown. The sequenced sample consisted of CD4+ T cells from blood, cultured in vitro. The receptors originated from a human donor who had recovered from COVID-19.

The V and J genes are TRBV7-3 and TRBJ2-6; TRBD1 might be the D (5 bases). Per germline, CDR1 SGHTA and CDR2 FQGTGA. The CDR3 is made up of 15 amino acids. Trimming took off 7 bases at V and 0 bases at J, with 10 bases between the two ends. In nucleotides, the CDR3 is TGTGCCAGCACCAAGGGGAACTCTGGGGCCAACGTCCTGACTTTC. Translated: CASTKGNSGANVLTF.

This clonotype occurred once. The chain recombines TRBV15 with TRBJ1-1; D uncertain. V was cut by 1 base and J by 4 bases, with 4 bases left in between. The CDR3 totals 12 residues. CDR1 and CDR2 from the germline V gene are LNHNV and YYDKDF (reference sequence). CDR3 residues: CATSRVGTEAFF. The CDR3 DNA reads as TGTGCCACCAGCAGAGTGGGCACTGAAGCTTTCTTT.

The count of this clonotype is one. The gene calls are TRBV19 and TRBJ2-2; D unresolved. The CDR3 runs 15 residues. From germline, CDR1 is LNHDA and CDR2 SQIVND (reference sequence). Trimming removed 3 bases from V and 0 bases from J, with 8 bases in between. CDR3 nucleotide sequence: TGTGCCAGTAGTATGATACTTACGAACACCGGGGAGCTGTTTTTT. Its protein product is CASSMILTNTGELFF.

V usage is TRBV18 and J usage is TRBJ1-2; the match to TRBD1 covers 8 bases. J gave up 6 bases and V 3 bases, and 6 bases lay outside the gene matches. Germline-derived CDR1 and CDR2 are KGHSH and LQKENI. CDR3 length: 14 residues. In DNA, the CDR3 is TGTGCCAGCTCACCCCCAGGGGGCGCCCATGGCTACACCTTC. Amino acids: CASSPPGGAHGYTF. Together with reference TRBV18 and TRBJ1-2, the CDR3 gives the full variable domain: NAGVMQNPRHLVRRRGQEARLRCSPMKGHSHVYWYRQLPEEGLKFMVYLQKENIIDESGMPKERFSAEFPKEGPSILRIQQVVRGDSAAYFCASSPPGGAHGYTFGSGTRLTVV.

The chain employs TRBV7-2 and TRBJ2-2; tentatively, D is TRBD1 (5 bases). Germline CDR1 and CDR2: SGHTA and FQGNSA. V lost 5 bases and J lost 3, with 10 bases in between. The CDR3 sequence is 14 residues long. CDR3 protein: CASSPDRYTGELFF. CDR3 coding DNA: TGTGCCAGCAGCCCCGACAGATACACCGGGGAGCTGTTTTTT.

This clonotype was seen more than once but under ten times. The rearrangement links TRBV11-3 to TRBJ2-1; TRBD2 agrees at 8 bases. Germline assignment: CDR1 SGHNT and CDR2 YENEEA. V gave up 3 bases and J gave up 5 bases; unmatched junction bases: 15. The CDR3 totals 18 residues. CDR3 in DNA: TGTGCCAGCAGCTTGGGGTTGAGCGGGAGTGGGGGGGACAATGAGCAGTTCTTC. This codes for CASSLGLSGSGGDNEQFF. Based on the CDR3 plus reference TRBV11-3 and TRBJ2-1, the full variable domain is EAGVVQSPRYKIIEKKQPVAFWCNPISGHNTLYWYLQNLGQGPELLIRYENEEAVDDSQLPKDRFSAERLKGVDSTLKIQPAELGDSAVYLCASSLGLSGSGGDNEQFFGPGTRLTVL.

This clonotype was seen only once. This sequence joins TRBV30 and TRBJ1-3; D unresolved. Germline V CDR1 and CDR2: GTSNPN, SVGIG (reference sequence). The CDR3 runs 16 residues. Trimming shortened V by 1 base and J by 1 base, and 14 bases separated the two germline ends. The DNA of the CDR3 is TGTGCCTGGAGTGGTCCGGCAGCCCCGTCTGGAAACACCATATATTTT. This codes for CAWSGPAAPSGNTIYF.

This chain connects TRBV5-1 to TRBJ1-1; 8 bases fit TRBD1. J lost 7 bases, V lost 4 bases, and 12 bases had no gene match. Germline V gene data show CDR1 as SGHRS and CDR2 as YFSETQ. The CDR3 has 15 residues. The CDR3 reads CASSPGTGLRFEAFF. The CDR3 DNA is TGCGCCAGCAGCCCAGGGACAGGTTTGAGGTTTGAAGCTTTCTTT.

This clonotype turned up a few times. The rearrangement links TRBV11-3 to TRBJ2-3; TRBD1 agrees at 7 bases. Per the germline V gene, CDR1 is SGHNT and CDR2 is YENEEA. The V gene end was trimmed by 6 bases and the J gene end by 3 bases; junction bases not matched to a gene: 9. There are 15 residues in the CDR3. DNA of the CDR3: TGTGCCAGCAGTCGGTCAGGACAGGAGACAGATACGCAGTATTTT. Translating it yields CASSRSGQETDTQYF.

The chain recombines TRBV6-1 with TRBJ2-2; 7 bases fit TRBD1. From germline, CDR1 is MNHNS and CDR2 SASEGT. J gave up 1 base and V 5 bases, and 1 base lay outside the gene matches. The length of the CDR3 is 14 residues. CDR3 nucleotide sequence: TGTGCCAGCAGTAGACAGGGGAACACCGGGGAGCTGTTTTTT. Its protein is CASSRQGNTGELFF.

This clonotype turned up a few times. An end of the junction does not agree with germline; a read error may underlie this. The chain recombines TRBV10-3 with TRBJ1-2; 9 bases are shared with TRBD1. CDR1 and CDR2 from the germline V gene are ENHRY and SYGVKD. The CDR3 totals 12 residues. CDR3 protein: CASSKTGGGYTF. CDR3 nucleotides: TGTGCCAGCAGTAAGACAGGGGGTGGCTACACCTTC.

Relative to its sample, this clonotype is medium-sized. The chain employs TRBV7-2 and TRBJ2-1; 12 bases match TRBD2. V gave up 7 bases and J gave up 6 bases; unmatched junction bases: 10. The CDR3 is 16 amino acids. Germline-derived CDR1 and CDR2 are SGHTA and FQGNSA. CDR3 residues: CASNLAGGPSVNEQFF. CDR3 nucleotide sequence: TGTGCCAGCAACCTAGCGGGAGGGCCGTCAGTCAATGAGCAGTTCTTC. Full variable domain (remainder filled in from reference TRBV7-2 and TRBJ2-1): GAGVSQSPSNKVTEKGKDVELRCDPISGHTALYWYRQSLGQGLEFLIYFQGNSAPDKSGLPSDRFSAERTGGSVSTLTIQRTQQEDSAVYLCASNLAGGPSVNEQFFGPGTRLTVL.

The chain joins TRBV5-6 to TRBJ2-5; 10 bases map to TRBD2. The J call is in doubt because the DNA end fits TRBJ2-7 better. The CDR3 length is 14 residues. The germline V gene has CDR1 SGHDT and CDR2 YYEEEE. For the CDR3, the DNA is TGTGCCAGCAGCACGCCTAGCGGGAGATACGAGCAGTACTTC. This gives the protein CASSTPSGRYEQYF.

The gene calls are TRBV5-1 and TRBJ1-5; D is perhaps TRBD1 (5 bases). Germline CDR1 is SGHRS and CDR2 is YFSETQ. The V end lost 4 bases, the J end lost 6 bases, and 17 bases lay between the germline ends. The CDR3 has 15 amino acids. The CDR3 sequence: CASSISGGGGQPQHF. The CDR3 bases are TGCGCCAGCAGCATCTCGGGAGGCGGGGGTCAGCCCCAGCATTTT.

This sequence joins TRBV11-2 and TRBJ1-2; D gene ambiguous. The germline V and J ends were trimmed by 7 bases and 4 bases, with 16 bases remaining between them. CDR1 is SGHAT and CDR2 is FQNNGV in the germline V gene. The CDR3 spans 14 residues. The CDR3 sequence is CASTPSWGIYGYTF. Written as DNA, the CDR3 is TGTGCCAGCACCCCAAGCTGGGGTATCTATGGCTACACCTTC.

The chain uses TRBV27 and TRBJ2-3; D is uncertain. CDR3 length: 13 amino acids. The germline V gene encodes CDR1 MNHEY and CDR2 SMNVEV (reference sequence). Trimming removed 5 bases from V and 2 bases from J, with 8 bases in between. CDR3 protein: CASSVPLTDTQYF. DNA for the CDR3: TGTGCCAGCAGTGTACCTCTCACAGATACGCAGTATTTT.

The CDR3 region is CASSLNLGQTETQYF. Written as DNA, the CDR3 is TGTGCCAGCAGCCTCAACCTCGGACAGACAGAGACCCAGTACTTC. The J gene is TRBJ2-5, the V gene TRBV7-9; possible D gene TRBD1, 6 bases. Trimming pared 5 bases from V and 4 bases from J, leaving 17 bases between. The CDR3 extends over 15 amino acids. Germline CDR1 reads SEHNR; CDR2 reads FQNEAQ (reference sequence).

The rearrangement joins TRBV19 to TRBJ2-3, with TRBD2 as a possible D gene (6 bases). This CDR3 has 12 residues. Trimming shortened V by 3 bases and J by 11 bases, and 12 bases separated the two germline ends. The germline V gene has CDR1 LNHDA and CDR2 SQIVND (reference sequence). CDR3 sequence: CASSISWGVQYF. CDR3 in DNA: TGTGCCAGTAGTATCAGTTGGGGGGTGCAGTATTTT. Combining the CDR3 with reference TRBV19 and TRBJ2-3 gives the whole variable domain DGGITQSPKYLFRKEGQNVTLSCEQNLNHDAMYWYRQDPGQGLRLIYYSQIVNDFQKGDIAEGYSVSREKKESFPLTVTSAQKNPTAFYLCASSISWGVQYFGPGTRLTVL.

The V call is TRBV2, the J call TRBJ2-5, with D unresolved. The V end lost 3 bases, the J end lost 4 bases, and 15 bases lay between the germline ends. The CDR3 spans 15 residues. CDR1 and CDR2 from the germline V gene are SNHLY and FYNNEI. For the CDR3, the DNA is TGTGCCAGCAGTGAGGAGTACACCTCGCCAGAGACCCAGTACTTC. Residues: CASSEEYTSPETQYF.

This clonotype was picked up a small number of times. This chain joins TRBV24-1 and TRBJ1-1, with TRBD1 as a possible D gene (5 bases). This CDR3 is 13 amino acids long. The germline gives CDR1 KGHDR, CDR2 SFDVKD. Trimming removed 4 bases from V and 5 bases from J, with 10 bases in between. CDR3 protein: CATSESGKTEAFF. The CDR3 region has the DNA TGTGCCACCAGTGAATCAGGGAAGACTGAAGCTTTCTTT.

V usage is TRBV10-1 and J usage is TRBJ2-5; D gene ambiguous. The CDR3 spans 12 residues. Germline CDR1 reads WNHNN; CDR2 reads SYGVQD (reference sequence). Trimming removed 3 bases at V and 2 bases at J, with 4 bases between. CDR3 sequence (DNA): TGCGCCAGCAGTGACGGGCAAGAGACCCAGTACTTC. Translation gives CASSDGQETQYF.